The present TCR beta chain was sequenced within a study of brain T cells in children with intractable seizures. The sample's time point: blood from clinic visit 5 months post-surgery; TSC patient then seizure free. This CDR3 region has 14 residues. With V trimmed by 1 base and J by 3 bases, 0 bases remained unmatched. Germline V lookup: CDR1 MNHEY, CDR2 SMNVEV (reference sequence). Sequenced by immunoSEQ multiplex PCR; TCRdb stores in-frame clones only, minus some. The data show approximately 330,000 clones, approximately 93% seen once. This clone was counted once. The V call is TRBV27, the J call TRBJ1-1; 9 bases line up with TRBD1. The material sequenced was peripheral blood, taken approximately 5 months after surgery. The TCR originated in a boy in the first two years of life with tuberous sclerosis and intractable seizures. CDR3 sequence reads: CASSLWTGDTEAFF. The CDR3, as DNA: TGTGCCAGCAGTTTATGGACAGGGGACACTGAAGCTTTCTTT.